One and the same sample provided the 10 T cell receptor beta chains below, sequenced in a study of read filtering for tumor transcriptome and immune sequencing. From roughly 390 ng of RNA, a library with molecular barcoded alpha/delta and beta/gamma adaptors was made. TCRdb re-analysed the reads in MiXCR, keeping a single row per CDR3 protein. Among fewer than 150,000 distinct CDR3 sequences listed, 10% to 15% were seen once. The specimen was a population of CD138-negative cells sorted from bone marrow. The receptors come from a donor at least 40 years old with multiple myeloma.

Many counts were recorded for this clonotype. This chain links TRBV4-1 with TRBJ2-7; 11 nucleotides agree with TRBD2. CDR1 and CDR2 (germline): MGHRA, YSYEKL. This CDR3 region has 15 residues. With 0 bases clipped from V and 6 bases from J, the junction kept 4 bases outside the gene matches. The chain's CDR3 is CASSQEGTSGFEQYF. The DNA for the CDR3 is TGCGCCAGCAGCCAAGAGGGGACTAGCGGTTTCGAGCAGTACTTC.

This clonotype showed up many times. V gene TRBV4-1 combines with J gene TRBJ2-1; TRBD2 might be the D (6 bases). Trimming took 2 bases from V and 10 from J, leaving 21 bases between them. CDR1 is MGHRA and CDR2 is YSYEKL in the germline V gene. CDR3 size: 16 residues. The CDR3 coding sequence is TGCGCCAGCAGCCAACGCCCCGGGGTGGAGGGGAGCGAGCAGTTCTTC. Encoded protein: CASSQRPGVEGSEQFF.

This clonotype came up many times. This sequence joins TRBV20-1 and TRBJ1-1; D ambiguous. CDR3 length equals 13 residues. Trimming stripped 5 bases from V and 4 bases from J, with 14 bases between. CDR1 DFQATT and CDR2 SNEGSKA come from the germline V gene (reference sequence). CDR3 coding DNA: TGCAGTGCTTTCTTAGGAGGTACCACTGAAGCTTTCTTT. Translating gives CSAFLGGTTEAFF.

This clonotype was seen repeatedly, ten times or more. The CDR3 loop is CASRPAGGLSSGANVLTF. CDR3 DNA sequence: TGTGCCAGCAGGCCAGCGGGAGGCTTGTCTTCTGGGGCCAACGTCCTGACTTTC. The V gene is TRBV28, the J gene TRBJ2-6; 9 positions agree with TRBD2. V trimming: 6 bases; J trimming: 1 base; junction bases outside the gene matches: 10. Germline values: CDR1 MDHEN, CDR2 SYDVKM. The CDR3 has 18 residues.

This clonotype has more than one count but fewer than ten. The gene calls are TRBV12-3 or TRBV12-4 and TRBJ1-1, with D unclear. The CDR3 contains 11 residues. V lost 1 base and J lost 8, with 5 bases in between. The CDR3: CASSLGGEAFF. The CDR3 bases are TGTGCCAGCAGTTTAGGCGGAGAAGCTTTCTTT.

The table lists this clonotype with a few counts. The rearrangement uses TRBV12-3 or TRBV12-4 and TRBJ2-1, with 10 positions matching TRBD2. The V and J ends lost 3 bases and 15 bases, in that order; junction bases with no gene match: 14. The length of the CDR3 is 15 residues. CDR3 nucleotide sequence: TGTGCCAGCAGTTTGACCCTAGCGGGGGCCCGCCCTCGGTTCTTC. Its translation is CASSLTLAGARPRFF.

This clonotype occurred many times. The chain couples TRBV27 to TRBJ2-3, with 7 bases identical to TRBD1. Germline assignment: CDR1 MNHEY and CDR2 SMNVEV (reference sequence). The CDR3 extends over 20 amino acids. With V trimmed by 5 bases and J by 1 base, 21 bases remained unmatched. The CDR3 DNA sequence: TGTGCCAGCAGTCCTACTCCCGGGACAGAGATCGTTTTCGGCACAGATACGCAGTATTTT. Amino acid sequence: CASSPTPGTEIVFGTDTQYF.

At least ten counts were recorded for this clonotype. The J gene is TRBJ2-3, the V gene TRBV12-3 or TRBV12-4; TRBD2 matches at 12 bases. The CDR3 is made up of 17 amino acids. V lost 4 bases and J lost 2; bases outside the gene matches: 7. This chain's CDR3 is CASSSTGLAGNTDTQYF. The DNA of the CDR3 is TGTGCCAGCAGTTCCACCGGACTAGCGGGGAACACAGATACGCAGTATTTT.

In this sample, this clonotype turned up many times. The rearrangement uses TRBV2 and TRBJ1-1, with D possibly being TRBD1 (5 bases). This CDR3 has 14 amino acids. Trimming left V 0 bases short and J 4 bases short, with 9 bases between. Germline values: CDR1 SNHLY, CDR2 FYNNEI. The DNA of the CDR3 is TGTGCCAGCAGTGAAGCAGGGGTGGTCACTGAAGCTTTCTTT. This encodes CASSEAGVVTEAFF.

This clonotype has at least ten counts. The chain has TRBV2 and TRBJ2-3; no reliable D call. The CDR3 is 13 residues long. From germline, CDR1 is SNHLY and CDR2 FYNNEI. Trimming took 8 bases from V and 3 from J, leaving 12 bases between them. The CDR3 region is CASCLGWTDTQYF. The CDR3 region has the DNA TGTGCCAGCTGTCTGGGTTGGACAGATACGCAGTATTTT.